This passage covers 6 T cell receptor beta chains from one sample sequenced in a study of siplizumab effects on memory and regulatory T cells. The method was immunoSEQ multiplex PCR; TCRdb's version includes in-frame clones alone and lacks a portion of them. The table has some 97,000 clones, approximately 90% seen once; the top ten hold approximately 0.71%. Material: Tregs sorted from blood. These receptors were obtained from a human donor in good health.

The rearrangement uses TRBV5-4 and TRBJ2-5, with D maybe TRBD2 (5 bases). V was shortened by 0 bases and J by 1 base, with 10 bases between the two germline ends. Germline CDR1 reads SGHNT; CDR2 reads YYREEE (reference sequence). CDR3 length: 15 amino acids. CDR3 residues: CASSLDGIPQETQYF. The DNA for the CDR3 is TGTGCCAGCAGCTTGGACGGGATCCCCCAAGAGACCCAGTACTTC. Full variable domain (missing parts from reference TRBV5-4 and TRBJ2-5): ETGVTQSPTHLIKTRGQQVTLRCSSQSGHNTVSWYQQALGQGPQFIFQYYREEENGRGNFPPRFSGLQFPNYSSELNVNALELDDSALYLCASSLDGIPQETQYFGPGTRLLVL.

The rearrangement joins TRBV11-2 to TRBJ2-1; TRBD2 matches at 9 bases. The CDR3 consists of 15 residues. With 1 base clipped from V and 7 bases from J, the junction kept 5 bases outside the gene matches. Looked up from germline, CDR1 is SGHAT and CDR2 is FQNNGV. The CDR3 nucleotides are TGTGCCAGCAGCTTAGGACTAGCGGAGAGGAATGAGCAGTTCTTC. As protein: CASSLGLAERNEQFF.

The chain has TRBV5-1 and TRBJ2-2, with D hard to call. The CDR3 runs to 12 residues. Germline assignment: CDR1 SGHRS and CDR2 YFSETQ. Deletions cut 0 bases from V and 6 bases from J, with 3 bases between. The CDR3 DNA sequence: TGCGCCAGCAGCTTGGGCCCCGGGGAGCTGTTTTTT. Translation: CASSLGPGELFF.

DNA for the CDR3: TGCAGCGTCGGTACAGGGACATTCTATGGCTACACCTTC. Translated, it gives CSVGTGTFYGYTF. The chain joins TRBV29-1 to TRBJ1-2; D is possibly TRBD1 (6 bases). The V gene's germline CDR1 is SQVTM and CDR2 ANQGSEA. The CDR3 contains 13 residues. V lost 6 bases to trimming and J lost 4 bases, with 15 bases between them.

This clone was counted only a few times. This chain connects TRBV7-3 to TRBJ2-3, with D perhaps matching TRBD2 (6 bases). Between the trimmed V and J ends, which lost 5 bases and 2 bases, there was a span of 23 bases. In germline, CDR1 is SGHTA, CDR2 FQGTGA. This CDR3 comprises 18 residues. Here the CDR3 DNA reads TGTGCCAGCAGCCCCGCCCTGTATCGGGTAGCGGCCACAGATACGCAGTATTTT. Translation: CASSPALYRVAATDTQYF.

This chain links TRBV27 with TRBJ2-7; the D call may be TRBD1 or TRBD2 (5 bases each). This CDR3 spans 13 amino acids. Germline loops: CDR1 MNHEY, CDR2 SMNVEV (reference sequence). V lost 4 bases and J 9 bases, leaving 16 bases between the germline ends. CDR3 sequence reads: CASSSRDPRGQYF. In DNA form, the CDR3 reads TGTGCCAGCAGTTCCCGGGACCCGAGGGGGCAGTACTTC.